The entry that follows covers one TCR beta chain sequence. Method: immunoSEQ multiplex PCR; TCRdb's copy keeps in-frame clones and lacks some. The sample lists roughly 2.5 million clones, approximately 94% occurring once. The sample belongs to a study of shared clonotypes between healthy human individuals. The V gene's germline CDR1 is SGHNT and CDR2 YYREEE (reference sequence). The V end lost 4 bases, the J end lost 6 bases, and 12 bases lay between the germline ends. There are 13 residues in the CDR3. The TCR comes from a man between 18 and 29 years old in good health. Sequences were obtained from naive CD4+ T cells sorted from blood. As for subset: CD45RA+ positively selected. This sequence joins TRBV5-4 and TRBJ2-3; D not resolved. The CDR3 region has the DNA TGTGCCAGCAGCCGCCCGGGTGGGGATACGCAGTATTTT. This encodes CASSRPGGDTQYF.